The present T cell receptor beta chain was sequenced within a study of radiotherapy plus CTLA-4 blockade in lung cancer. Study as a whole: With around 30% of patients having disease control, objective responses were seen in approximately 18%.

Germline loops: CDR1 SGHTA, CDR2 FQGNSA. The germline V and J ends were trimmed by 6 bases and 2 bases, with 13 bases remaining between them. This CDR3 is 14 amino acids long. Produced via immunoSEQ multiplex PCR; TCRdb's table is partial and in-frame only. The data show 50,000 to 60,000 clones, roughly four fifths seen once. Treatment of patients with chemo-refractory metastatic non-small-cell lung cancer consisted of focal radiation plus CTLA-4 blockade with ipilimumab. The chain couples TRBV7-2 to TRBJ1-2; the D is unclear. The receptor comes from a human donor with non-small cell lung cancer who had a complete response to radiotherapy plus ipilimumab. The sequenced sample was peripheral blood, obtained from a patient treated with radiotherapy plus ipilimumab. CDR3 bases: TGTGCCAGCAGGCGGGGAACAGCCAACTATGGCTACACCTTC. This gives the protein CASRRGTANYGYTF.